The T cell receptor (beta chain) described here comes from a study of CD8+ T cells in alopecia areata. The treatment here: oral pan-JAK inhibitor, 5-10 mg twice daily. Collected material from alopecia areata patients comprised lesional scalp punch biopsies and peripheral blood. T lymphocytes (CD4+ and CD8+) were sorted from PBMCs. Once RNA had been extracted, it was reverse transcribed into cDNA to act as the sequencing template. The data were produced by immunoSEQ multiplex PCR, yet TCRdb's version contains in-frame clones alone and is incomplete. The table shows over 200,000 clones, with under 70% occurring only once. This CDR3 comprises 10 residues.

Here the sequenced sample was CD4+ T cells sorted from blood, taken at week 4, from a patient treated with tofacitinib. V is TRBV21-1 and J is TRBJ2-1. TRBV21-1 is reported as a pseudogene. This receptor was identified in a human donor with alopecia areata. CDR3 loop: CAGRGNEQFF. DNA for the CDR3: TGTGCCGGCAGGGGTAATGAGCAGTTCTTC.